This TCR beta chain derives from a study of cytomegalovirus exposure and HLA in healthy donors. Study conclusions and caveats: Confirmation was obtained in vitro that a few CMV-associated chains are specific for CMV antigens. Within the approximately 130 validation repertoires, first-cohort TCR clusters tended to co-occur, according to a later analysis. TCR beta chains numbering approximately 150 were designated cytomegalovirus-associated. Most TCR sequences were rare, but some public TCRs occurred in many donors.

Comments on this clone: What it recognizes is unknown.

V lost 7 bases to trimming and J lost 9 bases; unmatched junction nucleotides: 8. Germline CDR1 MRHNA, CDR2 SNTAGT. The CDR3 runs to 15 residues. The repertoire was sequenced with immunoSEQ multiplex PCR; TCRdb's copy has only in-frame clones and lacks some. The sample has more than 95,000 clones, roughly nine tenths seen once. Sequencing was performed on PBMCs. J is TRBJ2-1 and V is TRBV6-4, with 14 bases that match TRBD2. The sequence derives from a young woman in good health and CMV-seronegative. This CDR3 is CASTETSGGVGEQFF. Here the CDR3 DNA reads TGTGCCAGCACTGAGACTAGCGGGGGGGTTGGTGAGCAGTTCTTC.